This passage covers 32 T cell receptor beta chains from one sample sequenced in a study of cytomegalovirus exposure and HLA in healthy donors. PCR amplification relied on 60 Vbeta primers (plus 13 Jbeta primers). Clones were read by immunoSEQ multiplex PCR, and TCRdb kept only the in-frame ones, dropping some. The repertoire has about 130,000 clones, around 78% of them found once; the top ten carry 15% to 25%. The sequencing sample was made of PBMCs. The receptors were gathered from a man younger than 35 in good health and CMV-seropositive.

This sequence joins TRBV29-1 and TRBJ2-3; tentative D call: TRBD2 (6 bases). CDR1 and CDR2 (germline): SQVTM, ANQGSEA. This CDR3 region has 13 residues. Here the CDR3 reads CGLGTSLTDTQYF. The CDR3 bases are TGCGGCCTCGGGACTTCCCTCACAGATACGCAGTATTTT.

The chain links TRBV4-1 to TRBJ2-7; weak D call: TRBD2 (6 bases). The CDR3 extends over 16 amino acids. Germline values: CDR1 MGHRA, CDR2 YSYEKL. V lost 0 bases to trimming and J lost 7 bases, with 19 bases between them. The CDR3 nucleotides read TGCGCCAGCAGCCAAGATGGGGCTAGCGCAGGTCTGGAGCAGTACTTC. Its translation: CASSQDGASAGLEQYF.

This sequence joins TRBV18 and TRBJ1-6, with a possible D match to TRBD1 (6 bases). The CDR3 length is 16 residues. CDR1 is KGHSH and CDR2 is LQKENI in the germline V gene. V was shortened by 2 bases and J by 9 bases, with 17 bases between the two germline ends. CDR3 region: CASSPATGSVGSPLHF. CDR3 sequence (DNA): TGTGCCAGCTCACCAGCGACAGGATCGGTGGGTTCACCCCTCCACTTT.

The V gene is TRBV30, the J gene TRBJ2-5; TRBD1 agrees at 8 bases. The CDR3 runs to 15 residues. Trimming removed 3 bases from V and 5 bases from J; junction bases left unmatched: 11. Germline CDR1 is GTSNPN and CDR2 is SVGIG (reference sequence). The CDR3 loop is CAWSGMGRQGETQYF. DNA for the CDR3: TGTGCCTGGAGCGGGATGGGCCGACAGGGGGAGACCCAGTACTTC.

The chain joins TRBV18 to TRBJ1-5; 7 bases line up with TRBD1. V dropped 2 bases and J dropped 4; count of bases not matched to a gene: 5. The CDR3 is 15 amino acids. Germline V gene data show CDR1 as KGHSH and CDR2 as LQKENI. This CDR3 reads CASSPVTGINQPQHF. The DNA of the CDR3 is TGTGCCAGCTCACCAGTGACAGGGATTAATCAGCCCCAGCATTTT. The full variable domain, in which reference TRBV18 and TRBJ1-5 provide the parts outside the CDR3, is NAGVMQNPRHLVRRRGQEARLRCSPMKGHSHVYWYRQLPEEGLKFMVYLQKENIIDESGMPKERFSAEFPKEGPSILRIQQVVRGDSAAYFCASSPVTGINQPQHFGDGTRLSIL.

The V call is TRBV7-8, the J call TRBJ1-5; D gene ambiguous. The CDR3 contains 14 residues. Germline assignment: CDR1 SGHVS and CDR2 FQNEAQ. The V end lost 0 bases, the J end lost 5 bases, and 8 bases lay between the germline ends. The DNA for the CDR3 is TGTGCCAGCAGCTTAGCCGGGGATTATCAGCCCCAGCATTTT. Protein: CASSLAGDYQPQHF.

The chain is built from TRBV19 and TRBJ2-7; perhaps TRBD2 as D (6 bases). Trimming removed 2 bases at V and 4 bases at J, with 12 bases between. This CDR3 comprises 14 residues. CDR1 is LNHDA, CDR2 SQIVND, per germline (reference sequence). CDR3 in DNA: TGTGCCAGTAGTATAAGTTTGGAGGGGTACGAGCAGTACTTC. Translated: CASSISLEGYEQYF.

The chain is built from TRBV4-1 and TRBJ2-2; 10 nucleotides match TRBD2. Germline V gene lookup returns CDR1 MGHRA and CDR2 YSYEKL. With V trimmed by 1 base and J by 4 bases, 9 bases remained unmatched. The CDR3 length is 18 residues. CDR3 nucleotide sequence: TGCGCCAGCAGCCAAGTGCCAGCGGGGGGGCCTGTCACCGGGGAGCTGTTTTTT. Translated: CASSQVPAGGPVTGELFF.

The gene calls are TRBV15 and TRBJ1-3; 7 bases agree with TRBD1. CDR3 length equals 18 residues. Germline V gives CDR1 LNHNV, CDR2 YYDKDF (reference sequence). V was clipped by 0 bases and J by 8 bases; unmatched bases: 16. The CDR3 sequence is CATSRDWFQGGDLYTIYF. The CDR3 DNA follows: TGTGCCACCAGCAGAGATTGGTTTCAAGGGGGCGATTTATACACCATATATTTT.

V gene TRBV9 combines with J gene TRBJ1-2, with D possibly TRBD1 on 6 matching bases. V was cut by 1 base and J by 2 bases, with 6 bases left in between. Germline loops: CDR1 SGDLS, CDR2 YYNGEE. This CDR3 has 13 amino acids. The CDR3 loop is CASSVQGNYGYTF. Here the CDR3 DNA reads TGTGCCAGCAGCGTACAGGGGAACTATGGCTACACCTTC. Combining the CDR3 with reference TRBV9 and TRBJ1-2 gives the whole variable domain DSGVTQTPKHLITATGQRVTLRCSPRSGDLSVYWYQQSLDQGLQFLIQYYNGEERAKGNILERFSAQQFPDLHSELNLSSLELGDSALYFCASSVQGNYGYTFGSGTRLTVV.

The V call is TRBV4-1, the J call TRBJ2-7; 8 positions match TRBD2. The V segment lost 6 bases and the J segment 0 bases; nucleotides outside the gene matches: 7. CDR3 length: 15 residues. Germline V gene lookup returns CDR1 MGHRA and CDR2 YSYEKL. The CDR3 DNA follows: TGCGCCAGCAGTCGCTTAGCGGGGAACTCCTACGAGCAGTACTTC. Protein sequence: CASSRLAGNSYEQYF.

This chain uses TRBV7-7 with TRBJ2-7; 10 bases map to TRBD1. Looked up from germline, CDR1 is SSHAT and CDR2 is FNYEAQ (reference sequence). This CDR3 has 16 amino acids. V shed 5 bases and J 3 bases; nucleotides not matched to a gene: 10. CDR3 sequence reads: CASSLTGTGDNYEQYF. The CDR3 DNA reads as TGTGCCAGCAGCCTAACCGGGACAGGGGACAACTACGAGCAGTACTTC. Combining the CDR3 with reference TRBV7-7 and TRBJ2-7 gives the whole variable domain GAGVSQSPRYKVTKRGQDVTLRCDPISSHATLYWYQQALGQGPEFLTYFNYEAQPDKSGLPSDRFSAERPEGSISTLTIQRTEQRDSAMYRCASSLTGTGDNYEQYFGPGTRLTVT.

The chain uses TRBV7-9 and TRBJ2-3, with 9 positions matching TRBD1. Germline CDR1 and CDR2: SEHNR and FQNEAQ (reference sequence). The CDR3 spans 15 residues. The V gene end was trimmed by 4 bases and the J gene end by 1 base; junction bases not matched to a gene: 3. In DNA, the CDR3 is TGTGCCAGCAGCTATCGGACAGGGGGCACAGATACGCAGTATTTT. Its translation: CASSYRTGGTDTQYF.

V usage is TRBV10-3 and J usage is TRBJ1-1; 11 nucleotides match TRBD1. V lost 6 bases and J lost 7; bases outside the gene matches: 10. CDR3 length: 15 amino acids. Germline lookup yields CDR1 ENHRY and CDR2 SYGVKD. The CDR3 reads CAISGYLGQGVEAFF. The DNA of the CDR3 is TGTGCCATCAGCGGATATTTGGGACAGGGGGTTGAAGCTTTCTTT.

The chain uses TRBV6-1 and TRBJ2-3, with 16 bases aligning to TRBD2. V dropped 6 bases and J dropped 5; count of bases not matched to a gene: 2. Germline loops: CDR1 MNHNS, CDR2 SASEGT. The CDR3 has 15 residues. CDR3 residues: CASSGTSGGGDTQYF. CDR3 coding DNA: TGTGCCAGCAGCGGGACTAGCGGGGGGGGAGATACGCAGTATTTT.

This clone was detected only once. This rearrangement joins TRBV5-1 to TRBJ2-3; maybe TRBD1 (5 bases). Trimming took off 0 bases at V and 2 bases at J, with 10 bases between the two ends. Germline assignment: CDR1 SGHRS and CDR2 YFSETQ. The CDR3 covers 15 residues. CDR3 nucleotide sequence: TGCGCCAGCAGCTTGGGACAGATCTTCACAGATACGCAGTATTTT. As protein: CASSLGQIFTDTQYF.

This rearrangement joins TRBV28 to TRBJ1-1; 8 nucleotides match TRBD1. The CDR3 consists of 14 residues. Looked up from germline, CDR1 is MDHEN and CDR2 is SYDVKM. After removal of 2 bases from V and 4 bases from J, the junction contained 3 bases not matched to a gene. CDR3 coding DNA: TGTGCCAGCAGTTTACAGGGGGCATCCACTGAAGCTTTCTTT. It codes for CASSLQGASTEAFF.

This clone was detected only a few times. Here the CDR3 DNA reads TGTGCCAGCAGTTTAGGGACAGGCACTGAAGCTTTCTTT. Translated, it gives CASSLGTGTEAFF. J is TRBJ1-1 and V is TRBV27; 8 bases agree with TRBD1. This CDR3 has 13 amino acids. The junction had 0 bases not matched to a gene; V was cut back by 2 bases and J by 4 bases. Germline assignment: CDR1 MNHEY and CDR2 SMNVEV (reference sequence).

This CDR3 is CASSESYGYTF. CDR3 bases: TGTGCCAGCAGTGAATCGTATGGCTACACCTTC. The chain carries TRBV2 and TRBJ1-2; D unclear. Trimming pared 2 bases from V and 5 bases from J, leaving 3 bases between. The CDR3 sequence is 11 residues long. In germline, CDR1 is SNHLY, CDR2 FYNNEI.

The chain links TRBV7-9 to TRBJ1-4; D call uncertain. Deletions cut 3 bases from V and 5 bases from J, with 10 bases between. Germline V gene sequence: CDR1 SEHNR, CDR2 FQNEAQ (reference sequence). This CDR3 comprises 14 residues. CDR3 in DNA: TGTGCCAGCAGCTTCCCCCCCGGGAATGAAAAACTGTTTTTT. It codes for CASSFPPGNEKLFF.

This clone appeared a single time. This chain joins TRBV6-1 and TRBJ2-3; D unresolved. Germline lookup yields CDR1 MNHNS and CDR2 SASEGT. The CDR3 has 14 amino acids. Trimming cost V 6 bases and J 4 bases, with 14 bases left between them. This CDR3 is CASSGATQADTQYF. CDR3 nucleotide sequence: TGTGCCAGCAGCGGAGCGACCCAAGCAGATACGCAGTATTTT.

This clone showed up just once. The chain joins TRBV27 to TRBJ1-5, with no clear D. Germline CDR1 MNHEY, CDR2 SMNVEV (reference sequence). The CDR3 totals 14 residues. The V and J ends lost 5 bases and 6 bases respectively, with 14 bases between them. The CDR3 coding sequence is TGTGCCAGCAGTCCACGCGGGCCAAGTCAGCCCCAGCATTTT. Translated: CASSPRGPSQPQHF.

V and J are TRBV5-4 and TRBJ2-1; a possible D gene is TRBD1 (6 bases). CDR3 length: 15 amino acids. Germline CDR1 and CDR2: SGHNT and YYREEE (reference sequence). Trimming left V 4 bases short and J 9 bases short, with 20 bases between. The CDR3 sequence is CASSPPQGRVGEQFF. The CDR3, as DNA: TGTGCCAGCAGCCCGCCACAGGGTCGGGTTGGTGAGCAGTTCTTC.

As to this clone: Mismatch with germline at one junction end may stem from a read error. Here the CDR3 reads CSVEDQTLGRF. CDR3 coding DNA: TGCAGCGTTGAAGATCAAACCCTGGGGAGGTTC. The chain is built from TRBV29-1 and TRBJ2-3; D possibly corresponds to TRBD2 (6 bases). The CDR3 consists of 11 residues. The germline V gene encodes CDR1 SQVTM and CDR2 ANQGSEA.

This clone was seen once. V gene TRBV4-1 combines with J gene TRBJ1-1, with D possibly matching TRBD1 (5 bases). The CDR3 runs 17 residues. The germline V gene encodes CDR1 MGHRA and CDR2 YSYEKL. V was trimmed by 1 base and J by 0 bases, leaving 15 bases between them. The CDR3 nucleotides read TGCGCCAGCAGCCAAGGCGCCGACAGCCTCATGAACACTGAAGCTTTCTTT. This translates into CASSQGADSLMNTEAFF.

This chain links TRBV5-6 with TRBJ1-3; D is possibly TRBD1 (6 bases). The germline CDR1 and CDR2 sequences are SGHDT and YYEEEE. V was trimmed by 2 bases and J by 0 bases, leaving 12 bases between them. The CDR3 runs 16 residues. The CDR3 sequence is CASSFLTGSSGNTIYF. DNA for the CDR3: TGTGCCAGCAGCTTTCTCACAGGGAGCTCTGGAAACACCATATATTTT. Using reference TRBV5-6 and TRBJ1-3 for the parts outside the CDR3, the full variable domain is DAGVTQSPTHLIKTRGQQVTLRCSPKSGHDTVSWYQQALGQGPQFIFQYYEEEERQRGNFPDRFSGHQFPNYSSELNVNALLLGDSALYLCASSFLTGSSGNTIYFGEGSWLTVV.

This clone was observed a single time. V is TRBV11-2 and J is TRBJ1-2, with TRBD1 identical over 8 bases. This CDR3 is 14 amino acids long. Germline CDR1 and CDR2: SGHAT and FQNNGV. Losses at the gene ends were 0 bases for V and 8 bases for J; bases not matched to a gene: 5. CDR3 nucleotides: TGTGCCAGCAGCTTAGATCAGGGGGCGGGAGGCTACACCTTC. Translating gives CASSLDQGAGGYTF.

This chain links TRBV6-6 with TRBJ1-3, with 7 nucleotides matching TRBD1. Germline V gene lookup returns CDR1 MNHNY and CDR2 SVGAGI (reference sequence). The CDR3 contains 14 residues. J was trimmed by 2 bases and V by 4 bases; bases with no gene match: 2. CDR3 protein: CASSSDRAGNTIYF. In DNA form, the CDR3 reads TGTGCCAGCAGTTCCGACAGGGCTGGAAACACCATATATTTT.

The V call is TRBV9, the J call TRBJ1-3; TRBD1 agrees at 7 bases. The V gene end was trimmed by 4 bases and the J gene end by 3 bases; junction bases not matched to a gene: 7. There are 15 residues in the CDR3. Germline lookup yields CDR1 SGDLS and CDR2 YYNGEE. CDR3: CASSPRDRVGNTIYF. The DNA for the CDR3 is TGTGCCAGCAGCCCTCGAGACAGGGTTGGAAACACCATATATTTT.

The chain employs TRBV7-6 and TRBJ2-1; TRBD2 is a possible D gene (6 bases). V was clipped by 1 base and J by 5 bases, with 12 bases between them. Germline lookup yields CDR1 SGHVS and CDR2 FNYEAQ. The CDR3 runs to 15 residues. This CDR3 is CASSLGSSVDNEQFF. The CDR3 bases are TGTGCCAGCAGCTTAGGTTCTAGCGTCGACAATGAGCAGTTCTTC.

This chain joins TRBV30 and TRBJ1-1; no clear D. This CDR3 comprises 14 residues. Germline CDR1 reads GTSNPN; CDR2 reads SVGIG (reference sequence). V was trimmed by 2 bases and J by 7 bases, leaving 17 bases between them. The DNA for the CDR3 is TGTGCCTGGAGTTCTACCAGTATGCGGGATGAAGCTTTCTTT. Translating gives CAWSSTSMRDEAFF.

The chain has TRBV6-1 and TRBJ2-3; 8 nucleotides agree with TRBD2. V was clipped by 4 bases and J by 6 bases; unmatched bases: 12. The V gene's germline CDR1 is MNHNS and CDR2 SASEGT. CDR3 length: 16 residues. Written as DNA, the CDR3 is TGTGCCAGCAGTGCATCGGGGGGGACGGCTCGGGATACGCAGTATTTT. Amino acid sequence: CASSASGGTARDTQYF.